This T cell receptor beta chain stems from a study of T cells in Graves' hyperthyroidism and ophthalmopathy. Study-wide results and caveats: Stable hyperthyroidism and ophthalmopathy were separated using 13 V-J signatures.

Hyperthyroidism of Graves' type that showed no ophthalmopathy progression within 18 months was stable. The hyperthyroidism patients had all been newly diagnosed, and their disease duration was under 2 months. Their ages ranged from 18 to 65 years. In the case of this clonotype: Its target is not known.

The CDR3 runs to 13 residues. V lost 3 bases and J lost 4, with 9 bases in between. Looked up from germline, CDR1 is WNHNN and CDR2 is SYGVQD (reference sequence). The investigators amplified TCR beta CDR3 regions from RNA transcripts. The HTBI primer set served for first-round RT-PCR of the TCR CDR3. A single record per CDR3 protein comes from TCRdb applying MiXCR to the multiplex PCR reads. The sample includes some 560,000 distinct CDR3 sequences, 15% to 19% of them seen just once. The sequence was collected from a woman between 25 and 40 years old with Graves' hyperthyroidism. The V gene is TRBV10-1, the J gene TRBJ2-5; D may be TRBD1 (6 bases). The sequenced sample consisted of blood. CDR3 nucleotide sequence: TGCGCCAGCAGTGATGGCAGGGGAGAGACCCAGTACTTC. Translating it yields CASSDGRGETQYF.